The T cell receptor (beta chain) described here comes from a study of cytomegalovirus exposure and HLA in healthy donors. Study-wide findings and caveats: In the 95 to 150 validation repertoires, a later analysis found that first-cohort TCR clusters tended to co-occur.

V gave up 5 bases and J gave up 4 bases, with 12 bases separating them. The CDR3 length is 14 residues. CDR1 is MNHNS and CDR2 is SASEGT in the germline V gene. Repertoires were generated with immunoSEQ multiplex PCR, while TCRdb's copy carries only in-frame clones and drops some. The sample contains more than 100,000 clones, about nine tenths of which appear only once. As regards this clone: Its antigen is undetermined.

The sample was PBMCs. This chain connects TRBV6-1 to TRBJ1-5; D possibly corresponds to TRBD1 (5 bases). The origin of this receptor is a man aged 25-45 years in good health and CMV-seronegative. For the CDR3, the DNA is TGTGCCAGCAGTTTATGGGGGGAAAATCAGCCCCAGCATTTT. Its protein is CASSLWGENQPQHF.